This TCR beta chain was recovered during a study of T-cell memory formation after mild COVID-19. Study as a whole: In these data, TCR clusters were largely donor specific. Study-wide results and caveats: Researchers could not confirm that second-wave clones peaking on day 37 targeted SARS-CoV-2. CD4/CD8 balance held among clones contracting day 15 to 85, and later expanders leaned CD4+.

After removal of 2 bases from V and 2 bases from J, the junction contained 8 bases not matched to a gene. Per germline, CDR1 SGHTA and CDR2 FQGNSA. The CDR3 loop spans 16 amino acids. Each CDR3 protein gets one entry after TCRdb re-called the 5' RACE reads with MiXCR. The profile shows 200,000 to 300,000 distinct CDR3 sequences, 9.4% of them singletons. Worth noting for this clonotype: Its antigen is unknown.

The sequencing sample was made of PBMCs or a T cell subset sorted from them (not recorded which). The J gene is TRBJ2-7, the V gene TRBV7-2, with 8 bases identical to TRBD2. This receptor was obtained from a man aged 18 to 35 who had mild COVID-19 (a few samples of this study predate the infection). Cell type and time point are not known. CDR3 sequence reads: CASSLPTGLVTYEQYF. Here the CDR3 DNA reads TGTGCCAGCAGCTTACCTACGGGACTAGTAACCTACGAGCAGTACTTC.